This TCR beta chain was recovered during a study of regulatory T cells in long-lasting Graves disease. Combining iRepertoire HTBI primers with Arm-PCR of CDR3 regions, the authors built TCR beta libraries. MiXCR, run by TCRdb on the multiplex PCR reads, gives a single entry per CDR3 protein. The sample gives 500,000 or so distinct CDR3 sequences, around 15% of which show up once; 10% to 15% is in the top ten. Germline-derived CDR1 and CDR2 are MDHEN and SYDVKM. The V gene lost 7 bases and the J gene lost 5 bases, with 15 bases spanning the gap. The CDR3 is 14 amino acids. Study results and caveats: Gene preferences differed: TRBV28, TRBJ1-2, TRBJ2-5 in persistent cases.

A note on this clonotype: Its antigen is not known.

Time point specified: newly diagnosed GD, antithyroid drugs for less than 3 months. Construction of the TCR library relied on RNA isolated from PBMCs. The same data also contributed to another study, on T cells in Graves' hyperthyroidism and ophthalmopathy.

This receptor was obtained from a middle-aged man with Graves disease. This chain joins TRBV28 and TRBJ1-5, with D maybe TRBD1 (6 bases). Material: peripheral blood mononuclear cells (PBMCs), obtained at new diagnosis, from a patient treated with antithyroid drugs. The CDR3: CASNLQGDDQPQHF. CDR3 in DNA: TGTGCCAGCAATCTACAGGGCGACGATCAGCCCCAGCATTTT.